This T cell receptor (beta chain) was identified in a study of blood T cell repertoires in COVID-19. The method was immunoSEQ multiplex PCR; TCRdb's version includes in-frame clones alone and lacks a portion of them. The data hold roughly 40,000 clones, with 90% observed a single time. Germline CDR1 is LNHNV and CDR2 is YYDKDF (reference sequence). The CDR3 is 16 amino acids. Trimming took off 0 bases at V and 2 bases at J, with 14 bases between the two ends. This clone is medium-sized. This receptor was identified in a human donor in a cohort sampled during active COVID-19. This chain connects TRBV15 to TRBJ2-7; D is perhaps TRBD1 (5 bases). The sample was peripheral blood. CDR3 sequence (DNA): TGTGCCACCAGCAGAGATACCCAAGACAGCCCCTACGAGCAGTACTTC. It translates to CATSRDTQDSPYEQYF.